This entry lists 11 T cell receptor beta chains sequenced from one sample in a study of cytomegalovirus exposure and HLA in healthy donors. This PCR relied on a set of 60 Vbeta primers and 13 Jbeta primers. Measured with immunoSEQ multiplex PCR; TCRdb has only the in-frame clones, and not every one. The sample lists about 130,000 clones, under 90% occurring once. Sequencing was carried out using PBMCs. The receptor source for this set is a woman in her thirties or forties in good health and CMV-seronegative.

This chain connects TRBV27 to TRBJ2-7; D gene uncertain. The germline V and J ends were trimmed by 10 bases and 1 base, with 11 bases remaining between them. CDR1 is MNHEY and CDR2 is SMNVEV in the germline V gene (reference sequence). CDR3 size: 12 residues. The CDR3 nucleotides are TGTGCCAAAAAGCCCTATTCCTACGAGCAGTACTTC. Translating gives CAKKPYSYEQYF.

The V call is TRBV29-1, the J call TRBJ1-4; D is ambiguous. Trimming cost V 1 base and J 4 bases, with 10 bases left between them. Germline CDR1 and CDR2: SQVTM and ANQGSEA. The CDR3 is 14 amino acids. The CDR3 region is CSVEAAGHNEKLFF. CDR3 sequence (DNA): TGCAGCGTTGAAGCGGCAGGCCATAATGAAAAACTGTTTTTT.

Ten or more counts support this clone. The chain recombines TRBV7-3 with TRBJ2-1; weak D call: TRBD1 (6 bases). The V gene's germline CDR1 is SGHTA and CDR2 FQGTGA. CDR3 length: 15 residues. Deletions cut 2 bases from V and 3 bases from J, with 11 bases between. CDR3 bases: TGTGCCAGCAGCTTACCCCGGGACAACTACAATGAGCAGTTCTTC. As protein: CASSLPRDNYNEQFF.

V gene TRBV7-6 combines with J gene TRBJ2-7, with 8 positions matching TRBD2. The CDR3 length is 16 residues. The junction had 10 bases not matched to a gene; V was cut back by 5 bases and J by 1 base. Germline loops: CDR1 SGHVS, CDR2 FNYEAQ. CDR3 bases: TGTGCCAGCAGCCGGGGGGGCAGAGCCTCATCCTACGAGCAGTACTTC. Translating gives CASSRGGRASSYEQYF.

This clone was recorded a few times. CDR3 in DNA: TGTGCCAGCAGTTACTCTCTTGGGGCGCAGCCCCAGCATTTT. This encodes CASSYSLGAQPQHF. The rearrangement uses TRBV6-5 and TRBJ1-5, with D possibly TRBD1 on 5 matching bases. The CDR3 extends over 14 amino acids. With 0 bases removed from V and 7 bases from J, the gap between germline ends came to 10 bases. Germline CDR1 MNHEY, CDR2 SVGAGI.

This chain joins TRBV4-3 and TRBJ1-1, with TRBD1 identical over 9 bases. There are 15 residues in the CDR3. Trimming removed 3 bases from V and 1 base from J; junction bases left unmatched: 3. Germline assignment: CDR1 LGHNA and CDR2 YSLEER. CDR3 nucleotides: TGCGCCAGCAGCCAGATGGGACAGGGGAACACTGAAGCTTTCTTT. This translates into CASSQMGQGNTEAFF.

A note on this clone: Other DNA sequences in this specimen translate into the identical CDR3. This sequence joins TRBV29-1 and TRBJ1-4, with D tentatively TRBD1 (5 bases). V shed 2 bases and J shed 11 bases, with 9 bases lying between them. Germline V CDR1 and CDR2: SQVTM, ANQGSEA. This CDR3 comprises 11 residues. This CDR3 reads CSVERGGKLFF. The CDR3 nucleotides are TGCAGCGTTGAACGGGGGGGTAAACTGTTTTTT.

This clone was detected only a few times. This chain links TRBV6-5 with TRBJ1-3; 9 bases match TRBD1. There are 16 residues in the CDR3. Germline V CDR1 and CDR2: MNHEY, SVGAGI. V gave up 4 bases and J gave up 2 bases; unmatched junction bases: 6. CDR3 sequence reads: CASSLSGTGTGNTIYF. CDR3 sequence (DNA): TGTGCCAGCAGTTTATCCGGGACAGGGACTGGAAACACCATATATTTT.

The chain joins TRBV19 to TRBJ2-7; 13 nucleotides line up with TRBD2. V trimming: 8 bases; J trimming: 4 bases; junction bases outside the gene matches: 8. This CDR3 comprises 15 residues. CDR1 and CDR2 (germline): LNHDA, SQIVND (reference sequence). The CDR3 coding sequence is TGTGCCAGTTCGGCGTGGACTAGCGGGAGTTACGAGCAGTACTTC. Its translation is CASSAWTSGSYEQYF. Full variable domain (outside the CDR3, taken from reference TRBV19 and TRBJ2-7): DGGITQSPKYLFRKEGQNVTLSCEQNLNHDAMYWYRQDPGQGLRLIYYSQIVNDFQKGDIAEGYSVSREKKESFPLTVTSAQKNPTAFYLCASSAWTSGSYEQYFGPGTRLTVT.

There are a few counts of this clone. This chain joins TRBV10-3 and TRBJ1-2; no reliable D call. Germline V gene lookup returns CDR1 ENHRY and CDR2 SYGVKD. CDR3 length: 13 residues. The ends were cut back, 4 bases at V and 6 bases at J, with 12 bases in the middle. CDR3 nucleotides: TGTGCCATCAGTGGTAGCCCGTTCAATGGCTACACCTTC. Amino acid sequence: CAISGSPFNGYTF.

A single count supports this clone. The chain has TRBV29-1 and TRBJ2-5, with no clear D. The better agreement between TRBJ2-7 and the DNA end casts doubt on the J call. The germline gives CDR1 SQVTM, CDR2 ANQGSEA. The CDR3 extends over 14 amino acids. CDR3 residues: CSVRGPDGAYEQYF. The CDR3 bases are TGCAGCGTTCGAGGCCCTGACGGAGCCTACGAGCAGTACTTC.